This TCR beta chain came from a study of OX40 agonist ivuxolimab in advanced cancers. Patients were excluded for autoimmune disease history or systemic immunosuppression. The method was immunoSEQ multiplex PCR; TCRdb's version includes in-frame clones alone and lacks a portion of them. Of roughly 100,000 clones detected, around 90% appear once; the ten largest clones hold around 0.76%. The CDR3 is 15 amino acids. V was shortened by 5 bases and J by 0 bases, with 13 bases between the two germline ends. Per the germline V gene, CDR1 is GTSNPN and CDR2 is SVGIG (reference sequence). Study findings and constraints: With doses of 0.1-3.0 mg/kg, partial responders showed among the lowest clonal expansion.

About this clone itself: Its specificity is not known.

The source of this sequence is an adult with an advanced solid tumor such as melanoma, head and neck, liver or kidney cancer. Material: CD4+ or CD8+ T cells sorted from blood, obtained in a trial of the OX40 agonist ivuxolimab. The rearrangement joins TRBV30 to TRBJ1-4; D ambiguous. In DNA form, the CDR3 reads TGTGCCTGGTCCCCTCCGCTAGCAACTAATGAAAAACTGTTTTTT. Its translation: CAWSPPLATNEKLFF.